This T cell receptor (beta chain) was captured by sequencing in a study of cytomegalovirus exposure and HLA in healthy donors. The PCR employed 60 Vbeta primers together with 13 Jbeta primers. The protocol was immunoSEQ multiplex PCR, while the TCRdb copy is restricted to in-frame clones and leaves out a portion. The profile shows roughly 79,000 clones, approximately 81% of them singletons. Findings of the study overall: Among the CMV-associated chains, a few were confirmed in vitro as specific for CMV antigens. Reportedly, diagnosis of cytomegalovirus status by the classifier showed high specificity and sensitivity. Sequence variants that were highly shared formed a cluster that was likely a sequencing artifact. In a later analysis, at a false discovery rate of 0.05, under 20,000 TCR beta sequences were associated with HLA alleles.

The germline V gene encodes CDR1 SGHRS and CDR2 YFSETQ. V was pared by 7 bases and J by 11 bases, with 19 bases between. CDR3 length: 13 amino acids. As regards this clone: The antigen is unknown.

The specimen was PBMCs. The clonotype comes from a woman aged 50 to 60 in good health and CMV-seropositive. The chain employs TRBV5-1 and TRBJ2-1; D call uncertain. CDR3 region: CASGAPQGSQQFF. The CDR3 nucleotides read TGCGCCAGCGGAGCCCCTCAAGGATCCCAGCAGTTCTTC.